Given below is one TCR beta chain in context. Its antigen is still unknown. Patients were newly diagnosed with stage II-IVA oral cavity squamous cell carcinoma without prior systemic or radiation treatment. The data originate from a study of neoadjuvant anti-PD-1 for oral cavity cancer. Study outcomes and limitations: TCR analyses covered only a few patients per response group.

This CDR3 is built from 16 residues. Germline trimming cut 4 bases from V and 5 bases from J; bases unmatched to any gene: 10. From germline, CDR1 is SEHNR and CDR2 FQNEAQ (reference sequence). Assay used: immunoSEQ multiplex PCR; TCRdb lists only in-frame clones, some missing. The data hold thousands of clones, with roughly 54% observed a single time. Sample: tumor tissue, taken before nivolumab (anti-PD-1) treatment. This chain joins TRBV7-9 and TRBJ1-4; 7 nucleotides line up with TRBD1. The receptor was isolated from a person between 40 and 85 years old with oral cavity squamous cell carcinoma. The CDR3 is CASSSSTGTENEKLFF. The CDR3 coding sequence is TGTGCCAGCAGCTCTTCGACCGGGACAGAGAATGAAAAACTGTTTTTT.